A single sample is the source of the 19 T cell receptor beta chains below, sequenced in a study of STAT3 mutations in large granular lymphocyte leukemia. Overall study results and limits: In T-cell large granular lymphocyte leukemia, about half of patients showed multiple immunodominant subclonotypes.

Sequencing used immunoSEQ multiplex PCR; TCRdb keeps in-frame clones, though not all of them. This table holds around 4,600 clones, under 55% found once. No cognate antigen is known for these TCRs. The sample taken for sequencing was peripheral blood mononuclear cells. All receptors come from a man in his 60s with T-cell large granular lymphocyte leukemia. Some clones in this sample may be carry-over from other donors' samples.

This chain connects TRBV29-1 to TRBJ2-5; weak D call: TRBD1 (6 bases). Per germline, CDR1 SQVTM and CDR2 ANQGSEA. This CDR3 is built from 13 residues. Trimming removed 6 bases at V and 4 bases at J, with 15 bases between. CDR3 nucleotide sequence: TGCAGCGTGCAATCCGGGACACGAGAGACCCAGTACTTC. This translates into CSVQSGTRETQYF. The variable domain in full, completed from reference TRBV29-1 and TRBJ2-5, reads SAVISQKPSRDICQRGTSLTIQCQVDSQVTMMFWYRQQPGQSLTLIATANQGSEATYESGFVIDKFPISRPNLTFSTLTVSNMSPEDSSIYLCSVQSGTRETQYFGPGTRLLVL.

This chain links TRBV6-5 with TRBJ1-2, with D hard to call. CDR1 and CDR2 (germline): MNHEY, SVGAGI. The V end was cut by 10 bases, the J end by 7 bases, with 13 bases between. The CDR3 length is 11 residues. This CDR3 reads CAIVGPRGYTF. CDR3 coding DNA: TGTGCCATAGTTGGACCGCGTGGCTACACCTTC.

The V and J genes are TRBV7-3 and TRBJ1-2; D call uncertain. The CDR3 extends over 10 amino acids. Germline V gene sequence: CDR1 SGHTA, CDR2 FQGTGA. Trimming took 0 bases from V and 7 from J, leaving 0 bases between them. This chain's CDR3 is CASSLTGYTF. In DNA form, the CDR3 reads TGTGCCAGCAGCTTAACTGGCTACACCTTC.

Here the CDR3 reads CASSLLAGGGNEQYV. The CDR3 bases are TGTGCCAGCAGCTTATTAGCGGGCGGCGGGAACGAGCAGTACGTC. The rearrangement uses TRBV5-6 and TRBJ2-7; 7 bases fit TRBD2. After removal of 2 bases from V and 5 bases from J, the junction contained 10 bases not matched to a gene. Germline lookup yields CDR1 SGHDT and CDR2 YYEEEE. The CDR3 contains 15 residues.

The genes are TRBV29-1 and TRBJ2-3; D unresolved. The ends were cut back, 4 bases at V and 3 bases at J, with 5 bases in the middle. The CDR3 runs 11 residues. In germline, CDR1 is SQVTM, CDR2 ANQGSEA. The CDR3 sequence is CSVADTDTQYF. CDR3 in DNA: TGCAGCGTTGCTGATACAGATACGCAGTATTTT.

This clone was seen only a few times. V usage is TRBV29-1 and J usage is TRBJ2-5; D may be TRBD1 (5 bases). The germline gives CDR1 SQVTM, CDR2 ANQGSEA. Trimming left V 4 bases short and J 1 base short, with 7 bases between. This CDR3 region has 12 residues. The CDR3 DNA sequence: TGCAGCGTTGGACAGATCCAAGAGACCCAGTACTTC. The encoded protein is CSVGQIQETQYF. Full variable domain (rest looked up from reference TRBV29-1 and TRBJ2-5): SAVISQKPSRDICQRGTSLTIQCQVDSQVTMMFWYRQQPGQSLTLIATANQGSEATYESGFVIDKFPISRPNLTFSTLTVSNMSPEDSSIYLCSVGQIQETQYFGPGTRLLVL.

The J gene is TRBJ1-2, the V gene TRBV30, with D possibly matching TRBD1 (5 bases). V lost 3 bases and J 4 bases, leaving 9 bases between the germline ends. In germline, CDR1 is GTSNPN, CDR2 SVGIG (reference sequence). The CDR3 is 12 residues long. CDR3 bases: TGTGCCTGGAGAAGGCAGGGCTATGGCTACACCTTC. This encodes CAWRRQGYGYTF.

A few counts support this clone. The chain links TRBV6-5 to TRBJ2-1, with D maybe TRBD2 (6 bases). The CDR3 extends over 14 amino acids. V dropped 6 bases and J dropped 4 bases, with 13 bases sitting between them. Germline V gives CDR1 MNHEY, CDR2 SVGAGI. The CDR3 sequence is CASRTVRDYNEQFF. Here the CDR3 DNA reads TGTGCCAGCAGGACGGTGCGGGATTACAATGAGCAGTTCTTC.

The chain recombines TRBV5-6 with TRBJ2-7; 7 nucleotides line up with TRBD1. V dropped 2 bases and J dropped 6; count of bases not matched to a gene: 2. The CDR3 covers 12 residues. Germline V gene lookup returns CDR1 SGHDT and CDR2 YYEEEE. CDR3 sequence reads: CASSFRGREQYV. The CDR3 DNA follows: TGTGCCAGCAGCTTTAGGGGGCGCGAGCAGTACGTC.

The chain links TRBV6-6 to TRBJ1-1, with TRBD1 matching over 7 bases. The CDR3 loop spans 12 amino acids. Per germline, CDR1 MNHNY and CDR2 SVGAGI (reference sequence). The V and J ends lost 6 bases and 6 bases, in that order; junction bases with no gene match: 4. The CDR3 loop is CASRQGVSEAFF. The CDR3 nucleotides are TGTGCCAGCAGGCAGGGGGTGTCTGAAGCTTTCTTT.

The chain joins TRBV5-1 to TRBJ2-1, with TRBD2 as a possible D gene (5 bases). The CDR3 sequence is 12 residues long. V was shortened by 2 bases and J by 9 bases, with 9 bases between the two germline ends. The germline V gene encodes CDR1 SGHRS and CDR2 YFSETQ. DNA for the CDR3: TGCGCCAGCAGCTTTGTGGCGGGTGAGCAGTTCTTC. It encodes CASSFVAGEQFF.

The chain links TRBV5-6 to TRBJ2-7; D is perhaps TRBD2 (5 bases). V dropped 4 bases and J dropped 0 bases, with 8 bases sitting between them. The germline gives CDR1 SGHDT, CDR2 YYEEEE. This CDR3 contains 13 residues. The CDR3 DNA follows: TGTGCCAGCAGCACCGGGAACTCCTACGAGCAGTACTTC. Translated, it gives CASSTGNSYEQYF.

This chain connects TRBV6-1 to TRBJ2-5; D possibly corresponds to TRBD1 (6 bases). CDR1 and CDR2 from the germline V gene are MNHNS and SASEGT. The CDR3 has 15 amino acids. Trimming shortened V by 6 bases and J by 5 bases, and 19 bases separated the two germline ends. Here the CDR3 DNA reads TGTGCCAGCAGAACCTCACAGGGATCGGGGGAGACCCAGTACTTC. Its translation: CASRTSQGSGETQYF.

The chain employs TRBV5-5 and TRBJ2-5, with 9 bases lining up with TRBD2. Germline CDR1 is SGHKS and CDR2 is YYEKEE (reference sequence). J lost 1 base, V lost 5 bases, and 9 bases had no gene match. This CDR3 contains 16 residues. CDR3 region: CASRGAGGFPQETQYF. The CDR3 DNA reads as TGTGCCAGCAGGGGTGCGGGAGGGTTCCCCCAAGAGACCCAGTACTTC. The variable domain in full, completed from reference TRBV5-5 and TRBJ2-5, reads DAGVTQSPTHLIKTRGQQVTLRCSPISGHKSVSWYQQVLGQGPQFIFQYYEKEERGRGNFPDRFSARQFPNYSSELNVNALLLGDSALYLCASRGAGGFPQETQYFGPGTRLLVL.

There are a few counts of this clone. The rearrangement joins TRBV27 to TRBJ2-7; 9 nucleotides line up with TRBD1. The CDR3 runs 15 residues. V was pared by 3 bases and J by 4 bases, with 7 bases of the junction left unmatched. CDR1 MNHEY and CDR2 SMNVEV come from the germline V gene (reference sequence). CDR3 nucleotide sequence: TGTGCCAGCAGTTTCGCTCCGGACAGGGGATACGAGCAGTACTTC. Protein sequence: CASSFAPDRGYEQYF.

This clone was observed a few times. This chain links TRBV6-1 with TRBJ2-7; possibly TRBD1 or TRBD2 for D (5 bases each). Germline lookup yields CDR1 MNHNS and CDR2 SASEGT. The CDR3 spans 13 residues. Trimming stripped 8 bases from V and 9 bases from J, with 20 bases between. The CDR3 loop reads CASVRDPGSVQYV. CDR3 DNA: TGTGCCAGCGTCCGGGACCCCGGGTCTGTGCAGTACGTC.

The chain couples TRBV5-4 to TRBJ2-5, with D maybe TRBD1 (7 bases). Trimming removed 0 bases from V and 5 bases from J, with 14 bases in between. CDR3 size: 15 residues. Germline CDR1 reads SGHNT; CDR2 reads YYREEE (reference sequence). The CDR3 nucleotides read TGTGCCAGCAGCTTGGAGGGGGCCCGGGGGGAGACCCAGTACTTC. Protein product: CASSLEGARGETQYF. Using reference TRBV5-4 and TRBJ2-5 for the parts outside the CDR3, the full variable domain is ETGVTQSPTHLIKTRGQQVTLRCSSQSGHNTVSWYQQALGQGPQFIFQYYREEENGRGNFPPRFSGLQFPNYSSELNVNALELDDSALYLCASSLEGARGETQYFGPGTRLLVL.

This clone was seen a few times. The V call is TRBV18, the J call TRBJ1-5, with a weak D call TRBD1 (6 bases). The CDR3 length is 15 residues. Trimming took off 4 bases at V and 0 bases at J, with 10 bases between the two ends. Germline V lookup: CDR1 KGHSH, CDR2 LQKENI. CDR3: CASSRTANSNQPQHF. CDR3 nucleotide sequence: TGTGCCAGCTCACGGACAGCTAATAGCAATCAGCCCCAGCATTTT.

The chain couples TRBV18 to TRBJ1-2; TRBD1 might be the D (5 bases). The V end was cut by 3 bases, the J end by 2 bases, with 10 bases between. Germline V lookup: CDR1 KGHSH, CDR2 LQKENI. The CDR3 length is 14 residues. CDR3 sequence: CASSPGGGNYGYTF. The CDR3 nucleotides read TGTGCCAGCTCACCGGGCGGGGGAAACTATGGCTACACCTTC.